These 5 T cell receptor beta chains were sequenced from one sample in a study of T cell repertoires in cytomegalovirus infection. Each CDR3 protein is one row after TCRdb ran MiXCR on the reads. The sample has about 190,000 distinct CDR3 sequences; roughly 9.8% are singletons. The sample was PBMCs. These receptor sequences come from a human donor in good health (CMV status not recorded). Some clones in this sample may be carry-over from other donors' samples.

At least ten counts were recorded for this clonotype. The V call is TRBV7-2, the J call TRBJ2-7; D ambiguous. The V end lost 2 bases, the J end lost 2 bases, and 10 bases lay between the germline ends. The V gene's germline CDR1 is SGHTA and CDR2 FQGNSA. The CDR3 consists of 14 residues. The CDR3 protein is CASSLNVQAYEQYF. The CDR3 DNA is TGTGCCAGCAGCTTAAACGTGCAAGCCTACGAGCAGTACTTC.

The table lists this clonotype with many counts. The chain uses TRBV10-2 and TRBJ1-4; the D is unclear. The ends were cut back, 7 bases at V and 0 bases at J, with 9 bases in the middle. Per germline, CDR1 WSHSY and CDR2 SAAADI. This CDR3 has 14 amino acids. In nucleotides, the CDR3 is TGCGCCAGCAAGAGAGGGACAACTAATGAAAAACTGTTTTTT. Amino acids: CASKRGTTNEKLFF.

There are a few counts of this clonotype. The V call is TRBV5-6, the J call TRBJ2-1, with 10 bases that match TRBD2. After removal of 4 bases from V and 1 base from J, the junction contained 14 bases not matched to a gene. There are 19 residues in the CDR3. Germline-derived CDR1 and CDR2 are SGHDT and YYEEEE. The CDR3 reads CASSRVALAGDRSYNEQFF. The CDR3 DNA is TGTGCCAGCAGCCGTGTCGCCCTAGCGGGAGATCGTTCCTACAATGAGCAGTTCTTC.

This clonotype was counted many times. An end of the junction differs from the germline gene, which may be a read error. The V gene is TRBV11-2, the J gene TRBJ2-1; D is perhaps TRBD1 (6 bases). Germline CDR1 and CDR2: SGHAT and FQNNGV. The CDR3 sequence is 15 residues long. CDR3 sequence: CASSVDRFTYNEQFF. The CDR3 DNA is TGTGCCAGCAGCGTAGACAGGTTTACCTACAATGAGCAGTTCTTC.

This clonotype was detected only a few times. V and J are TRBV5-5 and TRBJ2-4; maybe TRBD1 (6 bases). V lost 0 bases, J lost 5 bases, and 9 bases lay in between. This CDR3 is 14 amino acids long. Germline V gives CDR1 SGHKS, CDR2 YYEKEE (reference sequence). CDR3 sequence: CASSLGPGENIQYF. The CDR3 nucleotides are TGTGCCAGCAGCTTGGGGCCAGGGGAAAACATTCAGTACTTC.